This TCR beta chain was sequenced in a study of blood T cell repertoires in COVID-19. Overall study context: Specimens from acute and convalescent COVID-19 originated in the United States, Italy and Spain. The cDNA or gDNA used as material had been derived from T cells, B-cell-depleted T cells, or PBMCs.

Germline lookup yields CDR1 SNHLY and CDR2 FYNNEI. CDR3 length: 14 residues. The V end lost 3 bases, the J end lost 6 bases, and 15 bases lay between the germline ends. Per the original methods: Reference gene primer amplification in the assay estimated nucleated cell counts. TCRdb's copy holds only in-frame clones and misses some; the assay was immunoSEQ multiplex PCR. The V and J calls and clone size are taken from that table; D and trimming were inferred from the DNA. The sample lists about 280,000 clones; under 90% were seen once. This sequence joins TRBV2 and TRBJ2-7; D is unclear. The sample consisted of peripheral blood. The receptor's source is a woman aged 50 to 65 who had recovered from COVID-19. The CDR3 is CASSEAALPPEQYF. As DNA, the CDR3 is TGTGCCAGCAGTGAGGCGGCGCTCCCCCCCGAGCAGTACTTC.